What follows are 31 T cell receptor beta chains derived from one specimen sequenced in a study of shared clonotypes between healthy human individuals. TCRdb's copy holds only in-frame clones and misses some; the assay was immunoSEQ multiplex PCR. The profile shows approximately 1.1 million clones, around 78% of them singletons. What was sequenced was memory CD4+ T cells from PBMCs. Subset defined: CD45RA-negative fraction. These receptors were collected from a man aged 18 to 30 in good health. Some clones in this sample may be carry-over from other donors' samples.

This clone was found a few times. The CDR3: CASNPERGNQPQHF. CDR3 in DNA: TGTGCCAGCAACCCCGAACGGGGCAATCAGCCCCAGCATTTT. J is TRBJ1-5 and V is TRBV2; D not certain. The V end was cut by 7 bases, the J end by 2 bases, with 12 bases between. The CDR3 loop spans 14 amino acids. Germline V gene data show CDR1 as SNHLY and CDR2 as FYNNEI.

This sequence joins TRBV11-3 and TRBJ2-2; 8 nucleotides align to TRBD2. The germline V gene has CDR1 SGHNT and CDR2 YENEEA. The CDR3 has 15 amino acids. V shed 3 bases, J shed 3 bases, and the junction held 3 bases outside the gene matches. The CDR3 reads CASSFQGLDTGELFF. CDR3 DNA sequence: TGTGCCAGCAGCTTTCAGGGACTAGACACCGGGGAGCTGTTTTTT.

V gene TRBV5-8 combines with J gene TRBJ2-7; D unresolved. Looked up from germline, CDR1 is SGHTS and CDR2 is YDEGEE. Trimming removed 1 base at V and 9 bases at J, with 20 bases between. This CDR3 spans 15 amino acids. CDR3 sequence reads: CASSLSGRHRSGQYF. The CDR3, as DNA: TGTGCCAGCAGCTTGTCCGGCAGGCACAGAAGTGGGCAGTACTTC.

The chain carries TRBV11-2 and TRBJ2-7; D not resolved. CDR1 is SGHAT, CDR2 FQNNGV, per germline. The CDR3 is 11 residues long. V gave up 5 bases and J gave up 7 bases, with 9 bases separating them. CDR3 region: CASSHWEEQYF. The CDR3 bases are TGTGCCAGCAGCCATTGGGAAGAGCAGTACTTC.

J is TRBJ2-5 and V is TRBV28; 14 bases fit TRBD2. The length of the CDR3 is 16 residues. Losses at the gene ends were 5 bases for V and 5 bases for J; bases not matched to a gene: 7. Germline CDR1 is MDHEN and CDR2 is SYDVKM. The CDR3 region has the DNA TGTGCCAGCAGTCCGGGACTAGCGGGAGAGAGGGAGACCCAGTACTTC. Protein: CASSPGLAGERETQYF.

The genes are TRBV5-8 and TRBJ2-7; 10 bases match TRBD2. The V gene's germline CDR1 is SGHTS and CDR2 YDEGEE. The trim removed 1 base at V and 3 bases at J, leaving 4 bases unmatched. The CDR3 length is 15 residues. This chain's CDR3 is CASSLTSGISYEQYF. The CDR3 DNA reads TGTGCCAGCAGCTTGACTAGCGGGATTAGCTACGAGCAGTACTTC. The full variable domain, its missing parts supplied by reference TRBV5-8 and TRBJ2-7, is EAGVTQSPTHLIKTRGQQATLRCSPISGHTSVYWYQQALGLGLQFLLWYDEGEERNRGNFPPRFSGRQFPNYSSELNVNALELEDSALYLCASSLTSGISYEQYFGPGTRLTVT.

The V gene is TRBV19, the J gene TRBJ2-3; D gene uncertain. This CDR3 contains 13 residues. V was cut by 1 base and J by 6 bases, with 8 bases left in between. CDR1 and CDR2 (germline): LNHDA, SQIVND (reference sequence). The DNA of the CDR3 is TGTGCCAGTAGTATAGCTGGAGCCGATACGCAGTATTTT. Translating it yields CASSIAGADTQYF.

This clone was seen only a few times. The V and J genes are TRBV5-4 and TRBJ1-2, with D possibly being TRBD1 (6 bases). Germline assignment: CDR1 SGHNT and CDR2 YYREEE (reference sequence). CDR3 length: 15 residues. V was clipped by 4 bases and J by 8 bases, with 21 bases between them. The CDR3 coding sequence is TGTGCCAGCAGCGAGACAGGTTTCTCCCCCGGGGGCTACACCTTC. This encodes CASSETGFSPGGYTF.

To note about this clone: Other DNA sequences within the sample encode an identical CDR3. V and J are TRBV5-1 and TRBJ2-1, with D possibly being TRBD2 (5 bases). Per the germline V gene, CDR1 is SGHRS and CDR2 is YFSETQ. With 0 bases removed from V and 3 bases from J, the gap between germline ends came to 10 bases. This CDR3 comprises 15 residues. The CDR3 reads CASSLAEGSYNEQFF. CDR3 DNA sequence: TGCGCCAGCAGCTTGGCCGAGGGAAGCTACAATGAGCAGTTCTTC. Full variable domain (remainder filled in from reference TRBV5-1 and TRBJ2-1): KAGVTQTPRYLIKTRGQQVTLSCSPISGHRSVSWYQQTPGQGLQFLFEYFSETQRNKGNFPGRFSGRQFSNSRSEMNVSTLELGDSALYLCASSLAEGSYNEQFFGPGTRLTVL.

The J gene is TRBJ2-5, the V gene TRBV19; the D call may be TRBD1 or TRBD2 (7 bases each). Germline loops: CDR1 LNHDA, CDR2 SQIVND (reference sequence). The V and J ends lost 10 bases and 4 bases respectively, with 16 bases between them. CDR3 length: 13 residues. CDR3 in DNA: TGTGCCACCTCAGGGGGGGACGGAGAGACCCAGTACTTC. This sequence encodes CATSGGDGETQYF. Filled out from reference TRBV19 and TRBJ2-5, the complete variable domain reads DGGITQSPKYLFRKEGQNVTLSCEQNLNHDAMYWYRQDPGQGLRLIYYSQIVNDFQKGDIAEGYSVSREKKESFPLTVTSAQKNPTAFYLCATSGGDGETQYFGPGTRLLVL.

V is TRBV10-3 and J is TRBJ1-2; no reliable D call. This CDR3 spans 15 amino acids. V lost 2 bases to trimming and J lost 1 base, with 11 bases between them. Germline CDR1 and CDR2: ENHRY and SYGVKD. CDR3 in amino acids: CAISEPRAGNYGYTF. CDR3 nucleotides: TGTGCCATCAGTGAGCCGCGGGCCGGTAACTATGGCTACACCTTC.

This clone was seen many times. This chain connects TRBV28 to TRBJ1-5; no clear D gene. Germline CDR1 reads MDHEN; CDR2 reads SYDVKM. The CDR3 is 12 residues long. Trimming left V 5 bases short and J 2 bases short, with 4 bases between. CDR3 coding DNA: TGTGCCAGCAGTGTGGGCAATCAGCCCCAGCATTTT. Encoded protein: CASSVGNQPQHF.

The V and J genes are TRBV18 and TRBJ2-3; 9 bases align to TRBD2. Germline CDR1 is KGHSH and CDR2 is LQKENI. J was trimmed by 4 bases and V by 3 bases; bases with no gene match: 8. This CDR3 spans 16 amino acids. The chain's CDR3 is CASSPDGAGGADTQYF. For the CDR3, the DNA is TGTGCCAGCTCACCGGACGGGGCGGGAGGGGCAGATACGCAGTATTTT.

The V call is TRBV7-2, the J call TRBJ2-5, with D perhaps TRBD2 (6 bases). CDR1 SGHTA and CDR2 FQGNSA come from the germline V gene. The CDR3 contains 13 residues. The V gene lost 5 bases and the J gene lost 7 bases, with 14 bases spanning the gap. The CDR3 sequence is CASSPAWGGTQYF. CDR3 nucleotides: TGTGCCAGCAGCCCCGCTTGGGGAGGGACCCAGTACTTC.

V is TRBV29-1 and J is TRBJ1-4; TRBD1 matches at 7 bases. Germline V gives CDR1 SQVTM, CDR2 ANQGSEA. The trim removed 7 bases at V and 0 bases at J, leaving 14 bases unmatched. There are 17 residues in the CDR3. For the CDR3, the DNA is TGCAGCGCCATCCTGACAGGGACTGGAGCAACTAATGAAAAACTGTTTTTT. It codes for CSAILTGTGATNEKLFF. Variable domain in full (rest from reference TRBV29-1 and TRBJ1-4): SAVISQKPSRDICQRGTSLTIQCQVDSQVTMMFWYRQQPGQSLTLIATANQGSEATYESGFVIDKFPISRPNLTFSTLTVSNMSPEDSSIYLCSAILTGTGATNEKLFFGSGTQLSVL.

The gene calls are TRBV5-1 and TRBJ1-1; TRBD1 agrees at 9 bases. J gave up 6 bases and V 4 bases, and 13 bases lay outside the gene matches. Per the germline V gene, CDR1 is SGHRS and CDR2 is YFSETQ. CDR3 length equals 16 residues. CDR3 in amino acids: CASSPDRGSSDAEAFF. Here the CDR3 DNA reads TGCGCCAGCAGCCCGGACAGGGGCAGTTCAGATGCTGAAGCTTTCTTT.

The V and J genes are TRBV7-9 and TRBJ1-2, with TRBD1 as a possible D gene (6 bases). The germline CDR1 and CDR2 sequences are SEHNR and FQNEAQ (reference sequence). V lost 5 bases, J lost 2 bases, and 12 bases lay in between. This CDR3 is built from 14 residues. CDR3 DNA sequence: TGTGCCAGCAGCCAAGGGAGGGGGAACTATGGCTACACCTTC. Protein sequence: CASSQGRGNYGYTF. Filled out from reference TRBV7-9 and TRBJ1-2, the complete variable domain reads DTGVSQNPRHKITKRGQNVTFRCDPISEHNRLYWYRQTLGQGPEFLTYFQNEAQLEKSRLLSDRFSAERPKGSFSTLEIQRTEQGDSAMYLCASSQGRGNYGYTFGSGTRLTVV.

V usage is TRBV11-2 and J usage is TRBJ2-5; D remains ambiguous. With 3 bases removed from V and 2 bases from J, the gap between germline ends came to 10 bases. Germline V gene data show CDR1 as SGHAT and CDR2 as FQNNGV. The CDR3 extends over 14 amino acids. The CDR3: CASSFWEPQETQYF. The DNA of the CDR3 is TGTGCCAGCAGCTTCTGGGAACCGCAAGAGACCCAGTACTTC.

This sequence joins TRBV2 and TRBJ2-1, with 12 bases that match TRBD2. The V and J ends lost 7 bases and 6 bases, in that order; junction bases with no gene match: 7. Germline CDR1 is SNHLY and CDR2 is FYNNEI. This CDR3 region has 15 residues. CDR3 sequence (DNA): TGTGCCAGCACCCCACTAGCGGGAGGAGCCAATGAGCAGTTCTTC. Its protein product is CASTPLAGGANEQFF. The full variable domain, completed using reference TRBV2 and TRBJ2-1, is EPEVTQTPSHQVTQMGQEVILRCVPISNHLYFYWYRQILGQKVEFLVSFYNNEISEKSEIFDDQFSVERPDGSNFTLKIRSTKLEDSAMYFCASTPLAGGANEQFFGPGTRLTVL.

V gene TRBV4-2 combines with J gene TRBJ2-7, with D possibly TRBD1 on 6 matching bases. The CDR3 spans 16 residues. Germline-derived CDR1 and CDR2 are LGHNA and YNFKEQ. The V end lost 6 bases, the J end lost 3 bases, and 21 bases lay between the germline ends. DNA for the CDR3: TGTGCCAGCAGTCCCAATCCCTTTGGGGGCGTCTACGAGCAGTACTTC. Translated, it gives CASSPNPFGGVYEQYF.

The V gene is TRBV5-1, the J gene TRBJ1-1; 9 bases match TRBD1. Germline V gene sequence: CDR1 SGHRS, CDR2 YFSETQ. V was pared by 8 bases and J by 3 bases, with 8 bases of the junction left unmatched. The CDR3 loop spans 14 amino acids. CDR3 amino acids: CASSQQGADTEAFF. The CDR3 DNA reads as TGCGCCAGTAGCCAACAGGGGGCGGACACTGAAGCTTTCTTT.

The chain has TRBV19 and TRBJ1-5; 8 bases agree with TRBD1. The V and J ends lost 11 bases and 2 bases, in that order; junction bases with no gene match: 5. The CDR3 loop spans 13 amino acids. Germline-derived CDR1 and CDR2 are LNHDA and SQIVND (reference sequence). The CDR3 reads CASGGTGNQPQHF. The CDR3, as DNA: TGTGCCTCAGGGGGCACTGGCAATCAGCCCCAGCATTTT.

The gene calls are TRBV5-4 and TRBJ1-4, with 9 positions matching TRBD1. With 0 bases clipped from V and 7 bases from J, the junction kept 7 bases outside the gene matches. Germline CDR1 SGHNT, CDR2 YYREEE (reference sequence). CDR3 length: 16 amino acids. The CDR3 nucleotides read TGTGCCAGCAGCTTGGGGGCAACAGGGGGCGGTGAAAAACTGTTTTTT. This translates into CASSLGATGGGEKLFF.

The chain links TRBV2 to TRBJ1-5; TRBD1 matches at 7 bases. The V segment lost 5 bases and the J segment 5 bases; nucleotides outside the gene matches: 9. The CDR3 consists of 15 residues. Germline CDR1 and CDR2: SNHLY and FYNNEI. CDR3 sequence: CASSRAQGEYQPQHF. The CDR3 DNA follows: TGTGCCAGCAGTCGCGCGCAGGGGGAGTATCAGCCCCAGCATTTT.

This clone was seen once. The rearrangement joins TRBV28 to TRBJ1-2, with TRBD1 as a possible D gene (6 bases). In germline, CDR1 is MDHEN, CDR2 SYDVKM. Trimming pared 8 bases from V and 8 bases from J, leaving 18 bases between. CDR3 length: 13 residues. The CDR3 is CASGEGTGPGYTF. The CDR3 DNA reads as TGTGCCAGCGGGGAAGGAACAGGGCCAGGCTACACCTTC.

The chain combines TRBV2 with TRBJ2-5; unclear D gene. Trimming took 3 bases from V and 1 from J, leaving 9 bases between them. This CDR3 region has 14 residues. Germline values: CDR1 SNHLY, CDR2 FYNNEI. The chain's CDR3 is CASSDRATQETQYF. Here the CDR3 DNA reads TGTGCCAGCAGTGACCGTGCGACCCAAGAGACCCAGTACTTC.

Here the CDR3 DNA reads TGTGCCTGGAGTGGCGGACAACGCTACAATGAGCAGTTCTTC. Encoded protein: CAWSGGQRYNEQFF. The chain uses TRBV30 and TRBJ2-1; possible D gene TRBD1, 5 bases. The germline gives CDR1 GTSNPN, CDR2 SVGIG (reference sequence). The CDR3 consists of 14 residues. V was clipped by 1 base and J by 3 bases, with 10 bases between them.

This clone occurred a few times. The V call is TRBV28, the J call TRBJ2-5; TRBD1 might be the D (6 bases). Per germline, CDR1 MDHEN and CDR2 SYDVKM. CDR3 size: 15 residues. The V end lost 2 bases, the J end lost 3 bases, and 13 bases lay between the germline ends. The CDR3 reads CASSLRGHFKETQYF. CDR3 nucleotide sequence: TGTGCCAGCAGTTTAAGGGGACACTTTAAAGAGACCCAGTACTTC. The full variable domain, with the rest looked up from reference TRBV28 and TRBJ2-5, is DVKVTQSSRYLVKRTGEKVFLECVQDMDHENMFWYRQDPGLGLRLIYFSYDVKMKEKGDIPEGYSVSREKKERFSLILESASTNQTSMYLCASSLRGHFKETQYFGPGTRLLVL.

The chain uses TRBV5-5 and TRBJ1-4; D unclear. CDR1 and CDR2 from the germline V gene are SGHKS and YYEKEE (reference sequence). The CDR3 totals 15 residues. The V and J ends lost 0 bases and 8 bases respectively, with 14 bases between them. The CDR3 DNA is TGTGCCAGCAGCTTGGCCCGCGGGGTCGGGGAAAAACTGTTTTTT. Amino acids: CASSLARGVGEKLFF.

The rearrangement links TRBV4-2 to TRBJ2-3, with D uncertain. Germline V gene lookup returns CDR1 LGHNA and CDR2 YNFKEQ. The V and J ends lost 0 bases and 3 bases respectively, with 13 bases between them. CDR3 length equals 16 residues. DNA of the CDR3: TGTGCCAGCAGCCAAGATTCCCCCCTGACTACAGATACGCAGTATTTT. Its translation: CASSQDSPLTTDTQYF.

V usage is TRBV28 and J usage is TRBJ2-5; 9 positions match TRBD1. CDR3 length equals 13 residues. From germline, CDR1 is MDHEN and CDR2 SYDVKM. V lost 6 bases and J lost 4; bases outside the gene matches: 3. The CDR3 nucleotides are TGTGCCAGCAGCCCGGACAGGGGAGAGACCCAGTACTTC. It is translated as CASSPDRGETQYF.